A single sample gave rise to the 9 T cell receptor beta chains below, sequenced in a study of PD-L1 blockade in urothelial cancer. Sequenced by immunoSEQ multiplex PCR; TCRdb stores in-frame clones only, minus some. The data contain about 91,000 clones, roughly 80% of them singletons. Time point specified: peripheral blood 6 weeks after treatment start. Specimen: PBMCs, collected around atezolizumab (anti-PD-L1) treatment. The receptors here all came from an older man with urothelial cancer.

The genes are TRBV25-1 and TRBJ2-1, with unresolved D. The CDR3 loop spans 12 amino acids. The V and J ends lost 4 bases and 5 bases respectively, with 6 bases between them. Germline CDR1 is MGHDK and CDR2 is SYGVNS. CDR3 region: CASSVLDNEQFF. The CDR3 bases are TGTGCCAGCAGTGTTCTAGACAATGAGCAGTTCTTC.

The J gene is TRBJ1-4, the V gene TRBV5-8; D is uncertain. V lost 0 bases to trimming and J lost 0 bases, with 12 bases between them. Germline lookup yields CDR1 SGHTS and CDR2 YDEGEE. This CDR3 spans 17 amino acids. The CDR3 loop reads CASSLGTGIATNEKLFF. In DNA form, the CDR3 reads TGTGCCAGCAGCTTGGGGACTGGGATTGCAACTAATGAAAAACTGTTTTTT. The full variable domain, rest sourced from reference TRBV5-8 and TRBJ1-4, is EAGVTQSPTHLIKTRGQQATLRCSPISGHTSVYWYQQALGLGLQFLLWYDEGEERNRGNFPPRFSGRQFPNYSSELNVNALELEDSALYLCASSLGTGIATNEKLFFGSGTQLSVL.

The rearrangement uses TRBV12-5 and TRBJ2-1, with D perhaps matching TRBD1 (6 bases). V was shortened by 4 bases and J by 4 bases, with 11 bases between the two germline ends. Germline loops: CDR1 LGHNT, CDR2 FRNRAP. This CDR3 region has 14 residues. CDR3 sequence: CASGSDRTYNEQFF. CDR3 coding DNA: TGTGCTAGTGGTTCCGACAGGACTTACAATGAGCAGTTCTTC.

The chain uses TRBV7-3 and TRBJ2-1, with a weak D call TRBD2 (6 bases). Looked up from germline, CDR1 is SGHTA and CDR2 is FQGTGA. The CDR3 contains 14 residues. V was cut by 0 bases and J by 7 bases, with 10 bases left in between. CDR3 sequence: CASSLTFLANEQFF. The CDR3 coding sequence is TGTGCCAGCAGCTTAACGTTTCTAGCGAATGAGCAGTTCTTC.

This clone turned up a few times. The genes are TRBV18 and TRBJ2-1; 7 nucleotides match TRBD1. CDR1 KGHSH and CDR2 LQKENI come from the germline V gene. V shed 5 bases, J shed 1 base, and the junction held 8 bases outside the gene matches. The CDR3 contains 16 residues. Here the CDR3 DNA reads TGTGCCAGCTCAGAGGGACAGCTCGATTCCTACAATGAGCAGTTCTTC. This encodes CASSEGQLDSYNEQFF.

V and J are TRBV5-1 and TRBJ2-2; 7 bases are a match to TRBD1. Looked up from germline, CDR1 is SGHRS and CDR2 is YFSETQ. Trimming removed 1 base from V and 3 bases from J; junction bases left unmatched: 3. This CDR3 is 15 amino acids long. The CDR3 reads CASSLLGGDTGELFF. Here the CDR3 DNA reads TGCGCCAGCAGCTTGCTAGGGGGCGACACCGGGGAGCTGTTTTTT. Looking up the rest from reference TRBV5-1 and TRBJ2-2 gives the full variable domain: KAGVTQTPRYLIKTRGQQVTLSCSPISGHRSVSWYQQTPGQGLQFLFEYFSETQRNKGNFPGRFSGRQFSNSRSEMNVSTLELGDSALYLCASSLLGGDTGELFFGEGSRLTVL.

This chain links TRBV27 with TRBJ2-3; 10 bases are a match to TRBD1. The CDR3 spans 13 residues. J lost 5 bases, V lost 9 bases, and 5 bases had no gene match. From germline, CDR1 is MNHEY and CDR2 SMNVEV (reference sequence). CDR3 sequence reads: CASSGQGIDTQYF. In DNA form, the CDR3 reads TGTGCCAGTTCGGGACAGGGGATAGATACGCAGTATTTT.

V usage is TRBV6-1 and J usage is TRBJ2-5; 7 bases agree with TRBD1. V shed 2 bases and J 1 base; nucleotides not matched to a gene: 7. Germline assignment: CDR1 MNHNS and CDR2 SASEGT. The CDR3 consists of 16 residues. The CDR3: CASSELYRGPQETQYF. CDR3 in DNA: TGTGCCAGCAGTGAACTCTACAGGGGCCCCCAAGAGACCCAGTACTTC.

This rearrangement joins TRBV18 to TRBJ2-1, with 14 nucleotides matching TRBD2. The V gene's germline CDR1 is KGHSH and CDR2 LQKENI. The CDR3 totals 16 residues. J gave up 9 bases and V 2 bases, and 6 bases lay outside the gene matches. CDR3 in DNA: TGTGCCAGCTCACCAGCGGGACTAGCGGGAGTTGGTGAGCAGTTCTTC. Translated, it gives CASSPAGLAGVGEQFF. The entire variable domain, with the rest obtained from reference TRBV18 and TRBJ2-1, is as follows: NAGVMQNPRHLVRRRGQEARLRCSPMKGHSHVYWYRQLPEEGLKFMVYLQKENIIDESGMPKERFSAEFPKEGPSILRIQQVVRGDSAAYFCASSPAGLAGVGEQFFGPGTRLTVL.